A single sample gave rise to the 24 T cell receptor beta chains below, sequenced in a study of T cell changes during pregnancy in multiple sclerosis. Using immunoSEQ multiplex PCR, the repertoire was profiled, and TCRdb retains in-frame clones only, with some absent. The data contain more than 30,000 clones, 89% of them singletons. The specimen was CD8+ T cells from peripheral blood mononuclear cells, collected in the second trimester of pregnancy. All receptors derive from a female donor with multiple sclerosis, enrolled in a pregnancy study.

This chain connects TRBV29-1 to TRBJ2-1; 9 bases match TRBD2. The germline CDR1 and CDR2 sequences are SQVTM and ANQGSEA. The CDR3 runs 16 residues. After removal of 1 base from V and 0 bases from J, the junction contained 4 bases not matched to a gene. The CDR3 protein is CSVEAAGGHSYNEQFF. Here the CDR3 DNA reads TGCAGCGTTGAAGCGGCGGGAGGGCACTCCTACAATGAGCAGTTCTTC.

The V gene is TRBV5-4, the J gene TRBJ2-5, with D tentatively TRBD2 (5 bases). V gave up 2 bases and J gave up 0 bases, with 8 bases separating them. Germline lookup yields CDR1 SGHNT and CDR2 YYREEE (reference sequence). The length of the CDR3 is 14 residues. Here the CDR3 reads CASSLLTNQETQYF. The CDR3 DNA is TGTGCCAGCAGCTTACTGACTAACCAAGAGACCCAGTACTTC.

The rearrangement uses TRBV10-3 and TRBJ2-7; 11 bases align to TRBD2. Germline V gene lookup returns CDR1 ENHRY and CDR2 SYGVKD. The CDR3 length is 17 residues. Trimming removed 5 bases from V and 0 bases from J; junction bases left unmatched: 9. The CDR3 here is CAISTRLAGKSSYEQYF. CDR3 nucleotide sequence: TGTGCCATCAGTACCAGACTAGCGGGAAAGAGCTCCTACGAGCAGTACTTC.

The chain employs TRBV7-9 and TRBJ2-7; D unclear. V dropped 7 bases and J dropped 2 bases, with 12 bases sitting between them. The germline gives CDR1 SEHNR, CDR2 FQNEAQ (reference sequence). This CDR3 contains 13 residues. CDR3 residues: CASNYGSTYEQYF. The CDR3 DNA follows: TGTGCCAGCAATTATGGCAGTACCTACGAGCAGTACTTC.

Remarks on this clone: One end of the junction is discordant with germline, which a read error may explain. V usage is TRBV16 and J usage is TRBJ2-7; D unclear. Germline CDR1 KGHSY, CDR2 FQNENV. This CDR3 is 12 amino acids long. This CDR3 reads CASNQPGYEQYF. The CDR3 nucleotides read TGTGCCAGCAACCAACCGGGCTACGAGCAGTACTTC. The full variable domain, completed using reference TRBV16 and TRBJ2-7, is GEEVAQTPKHLVRGEGQKAKLYCAPIKGHSYVFWYQQVLKNEFKFLISFQNENVFDETGMPKERFSAKCLPNSPCSLEIQATKLEDSAVYFCASNQPGYEQYFGPGTRLTVT.

V usage is TRBV20-1 and J usage is TRBJ2-7, with unresolved D. Germline CDR1 reads DFQATT; CDR2 reads SNEGSKA (reference sequence). V dropped 3 bases and J dropped 9 bases, with 9 bases sitting between them. CDR3 length equals 10 residues. The CDR3 here is CSASNPGQYF. The CDR3 nucleotides read TGCAGTGCTAGTAATCCAGGGCAGTACTTC.

V and J are TRBV19 and TRBJ2-7; TRBD1 is a possible D gene (6 bases). Per germline, CDR1 LNHDA and CDR2 SQIVND (reference sequence). The CDR3 loop spans 14 amino acids. V was cut by 10 bases and J by 2 bases, with 18 bases left in between. The CDR3 DNA follows: TGTGCCAACCCCCAGCCGGACAGACCCTACGAGCAGTACTTC. This sequence encodes CANPQPDRPYEQYF. The entire variable domain, with the rest obtained from reference TRBV19 and TRBJ2-7, is as follows: DGGITQSPKYLFRKEGQNVTLSCEQNLNHDAMYWYRQDPGQGLRLIYYSQIVNDFQKGDIAEGYSVSREKKESFPLTVTSAQKNPTAFYLCANPQPDRPYEQYFGPGTRLTVT.

The rearrangement uses TRBV7-3 and TRBJ2-1; a weak D match, TRBD2 (7 bases). The CDR3 has 14 residues. V was clipped by 5 bases and J by 6 bases, with 14 bases between them. CDR1 is SGHTA and CDR2 is FQGTGA in the germline V gene. CDR3 in amino acids: CASSHGGRLNEQFF. In DNA form, the CDR3 reads TGTGCCAGCAGCCACGGGGGGCGGCTCAATGAGCAGTTCTTC.

The gene calls are TRBV27 and TRBJ1-2, with 9 bases identical to TRBD1. V dropped 4 bases and J dropped 4; count of bases not matched to a gene: 4. Germline assignment: CDR1 MNHEY and CDR2 SMNVEV (reference sequence). This CDR3 is built from 14 residues. The CDR3 sequence: CASSSTGGFYGYTF. The CDR3 bases are TGTGCCAGCAGTTCAACAGGGGGCTTCTATGGCTACACCTTC.

V gene TRBV7-3 combines with J gene TRBJ2-1, with D perhaps matching TRBD2 (6 bases). V gave up 7 bases and J gave up 7 bases, with 20 bases separating them. This CDR3 region has 15 residues. In germline, CDR1 is SGHTA, CDR2 FQGTGA. The CDR3 coding sequence is TGTGCCAGCACCCCAGGTGATGCGGGACCGAATGAGCAGTTCTTC. Its protein product is CASTPGDAGPNEQFF. Variable domain in full (rest from reference TRBV7-3 and TRBJ2-1): GAGVSQTPSNKVTEKGKYVELRCDPISGHTALYWYRQSLGQGPEFLIYFQGTGAADDSGLPNDRFFAVRPEGSVSTLKIQRTERGDSAVYLCASTPGDAGPNEQFFGPGTRLTVL.

V is TRBV7-9 and J is TRBJ2-5; 13 nucleotides line up with TRBD2. Germline V gives CDR1 SEHNR, CDR2 FQNEAQ (reference sequence). The CDR3 loop spans 15 amino acids. V lost 3 bases, J lost 5 bases, and 3 bases stayed unmatched. In DNA, the CDR3 is TGTGCCAGCAGCTTGGGACTAGCGGGATGGGAGACCCAGTACTTC. This encodes CASSLGLAGWETQYF. Complete variable domain (other parts from reference TRBV7-9 and TRBJ2-5): DTGVSQNPRHKITKRGQNVTFRCDPISEHNRLYWYRQTLGQGPEFLTYFQNEAQLEKSRLLSDRFSAERPKGSFSTLEIQRTEQGDSAMYLCASSLGLAGWETQYFGPGTRLLVL.

The rearrangement links TRBV27 to TRBJ2-7; 12 bases are shared with TRBD2. This CDR3 has 16 residues. V gave up 6 bases and J gave up 0 bases; unmatched junction bases: 6. In germline, CDR1 is MNHEY, CDR2 SMNVEV (reference sequence). Here the CDR3 DNA reads TGTGCCAGCAGCACTCTAGCGGGAGGGCTCTCCTACGAGCAGTACTTC. Its translation is CASSTLAGGLSYEQYF.

J is TRBJ2-1 and V is TRBV7-8, with D perhaps TRBD1 (6 bases). The germline V gene encodes CDR1 SGHVS and CDR2 FQNEAQ. The CDR3 runs to 15 residues. V gave up 5 bases and J gave up 8 bases, with 19 bases separating them. The CDR3 here is CASSQVSTGLDEQFF. CDR3 nucleotides: TGTGCCAGCAGCCAAGTATCCACAGGGTTGGATGAGCAGTTCTTC.

This chain uses TRBV7-9 with TRBJ2-7; weak D call: TRBD1 (5 bases). Germline loops: CDR1 SEHNR, CDR2 FQNEAQ (reference sequence). The V end was cut by 4 bases, the J end by 0 bases, with 16 bases between. This CDR3 contains 16 residues. The CDR3 reads CASSSQGVADSYEQYF. The CDR3 nucleotides are TGTGCCAGCAGCTCTCAAGGGGTCGCGGACTCCTACGAGCAGTACTTC. The full variable domain, in which reference TRBV7-9 and TRBJ2-7 provide the parts outside the CDR3, is DTGVSQNPRHKITKRGQNVTFRCDPISEHNRLYWYRQTLGQGPEFLTYFQNEAQLEKSRLLSDRFSAERPKGSFSTLEIQRTEQGDSAMYLCASSSQGVADSYEQYFGPGTRLTVT.

V gene TRBV4-2 combines with J gene TRBJ2-7; D perhaps matches TRBD2 (6 bases). CDR1 and CDR2 (germline): LGHNA, YNFKEQ. There are 13 residues in the CDR3. V dropped 0 bases and J dropped 4 bases, with 7 bases sitting between them. The CDR3 sequence: CASSQDGGYEQYF. The CDR3 coding sequence is TGTGCCAGCAGCCAAGATGGGGGGTACGAGCAGTACTTC.

The DNA of the CDR3 is TGTGCCAGTAGTCCAGGATTGAAGCCGGGGACATCCCTGTTGCCTGGGGCCAACGTCCTGACTTTC. Translating gives CASSPGLKPGTSLLPGANVLTF. The chain has TRBV19 and TRBJ2-6, with D perhaps TRBD1 (6 bases). CDR1 LNHDA and CDR2 SQIVND come from the germline V gene (reference sequence). This CDR3 is 22 amino acids long. With 5 bases removed from V and 2 bases from J, the gap between germline ends came to 31 bases. The complete variable domain, with remaining parts taken from reference TRBV19 and TRBJ2-6, reads DGGITQSPKYLFRKEGQNVTLSCEQNLNHDAMYWYRQDPGQGLRLIYYSQIVNDFQKGDIAEGYSVSREKKESFPLTVTSAQKNPTAFYLCASSPGLKPGTSLLPGANVLTFGAGSRLTVL.

This clone was seen once. This rearrangement joins TRBV21-1 to TRBJ2-7; whether TRBD2, the table's D call, matches the DNA was not checked. TRBV21-1 is flagged as a pseudogene. This CDR3 is built from 14 residues. The CDR3 DNA sequence: TGTGCCAGCAGCAAACGTCCAGGGACTAACGAGCAGTACTTC. Translated: CASSKRPGTNEQYF.

The rearrangement joins TRBV27 to TRBJ2-5, with TRBD2 matching 12 bases. With V trimmed by 5 bases and J by 2 bases, 3 bases remained unmatched. The CDR3 is 15 residues long. CDR1 MNHEY and CDR2 SMNVEV come from the germline V gene (reference sequence). In nucleotides, the CDR3 is TGTGCCAGCAGTGGACTAGCGGGACGACAAGAGACCCAGTACTTC. This translates into CASSGLAGRQETQYF.

V is TRBV7-9 and J is TRBJ2-1, with 7 bases fitting TRBD2. The V segment lost 5 bases and the J segment 2 bases; nucleotides outside the gene matches: 9. Germline assignment: CDR1 SEHNR and CDR2 FQNEAQ (reference sequence). The length of the CDR3 is 16 residues. CDR3 residues: CASSLRLGGTYNEQFF. DNA of the CDR3: TGTGCCAGCAGCCTTCGACTGGGGGGGACCTACAATGAGCAGTTCTTC.

The V and J genes are TRBV6-5 and TRBJ2-7, with 8 bases identical to TRBD2. This CDR3 has 15 residues. Per the germline V gene, CDR1 is MNHEY and CDR2 is SVGAGI. V was pared by 4 bases and J by 4 bases, with 9 bases of the junction left unmatched. CDR3 residues: CASSLQAGVGYEQYF. The CDR3, as DNA: TGTGCCAGCAGTTTACAAGCGGGAGTTGGGTACGAGCAGTACTTC.

CDR3 sequence (DNA): TGTGCCAGCAGAAGAAGGACAGACCAAGATACGCAGTATTTT. It encodes CASRRRTDQDTQYF. The chain uses TRBV11-3 and TRBJ2-3; D might be TRBD1 (6 bases). CDR3 size: 14 residues. The V end lost 6 bases, the J end lost 5 bases, and 15 bases lay between the germline ends. Germline V gene sequence: CDR1 SGHNT, CDR2 YENEEA. The whole variable domain, remainder taken from reference TRBV11-3 and TRBJ2-3, is EAGVVQSPRYKIIEKKQPVAFWCNPISGHNTLYWYLQNLGQGPELLIRYENEEAVDDSQLPKDRFSAERLKGVDSTLKIQPAELGDSAVYLCASRRRTDQDTQYFGPGTRLTVL.

The CDR3, as DNA: TGTGCCAGCAGTAGGGGAGGGCCCTACGAGCAGTACTTC. The encoded protein is CASSRGGPYEQYF. The chain uses TRBV11-3 and TRBJ2-7; TRBD2 matches at 7 bases. CDR3 size: 13 residues. Germline CDR1 SGHNT, CDR2 YENEEA. The J segment lost 2 bases and the V segment lost 6 bases, leaving 4 bases of the junction unmatched.

V is TRBV20-1 and J is TRBJ2-1; possible D gene TRBD1, 5 bases. The CDR3 consists of 11 residues. Germline V gives CDR1 DFQATT, CDR2 SNEGSKA (reference sequence). V gave up 6 bases and J gave up 5 bases, with 8 bases separating them. CDR3 nucleotide sequence: TGCAGTGCCAGACAGAACAATGAGCAGTTCTTC. It is translated as CSARQNNEQFF.

The V call is TRBV5-5, the J call TRBJ2-7; D is possibly TRBD2 (5 bases). With 2 bases removed from V and 2 bases from J, the gap between germline ends came to 8 bases. CDR1 SGHKS and CDR2 YYEKEE come from the germline V gene (reference sequence). There are 13 residues in the CDR3. CDR3 sequence: CASSLAVTYEQYF. The DNA of the CDR3 is TGTGCCAGCAGCTTAGCGGTTACCTACGAGCAGTACTTC.